These T cell receptor beta chains were read from a single sample in a study of T cells in Graves' hyperthyroidism and ophthalmopathy. TCRdb redid the calling of the multiplex PCR reads with MiXCR, one entry per CDR3 protein. The sample holds approximately 250,000 distinct CDR3 sequences, over 20% seen once. The specimen was blood. Every receptor here comes from a woman aged 40 to 50 with Graves' ophthalmopathy. Each CDR3 is given with its conserved first and last residue. D genes are given only for firm matches. Clone sizes are given selectively: once, few, many, or a class where the clone is expanded.

j_call d_call v_call clone_size cdr3_nt cdr3_aa
TRBJ1-5 . TRBV24-1 many TGCGCCACCAGTGATGGGAATCAGCCCCAGCATTTT CATSDGNQPQHF
TRBJ1-2 . TRBV25-1 many TGTGCCAGCAGCGATGGACAAGGGACCCGGTATGGCTACACCTTC CASSDGQGTRYGYTF
TRBJ2-7 . TRBV12-3/TRBV12-4 many TGTGCCAGCAGTTTCTCGCAGGGTTACGAGCAGTACTTC CASSFSQGYEQYF
TRBJ2-2 . TRBV28 many TGTGCCAGCAGTCAAGGTGGACAGCTTAACACCGGGGAGCTGTTTTTT CASSQGGQLNTGELFF
TRBJ2-7 TRBD2 TRBV20-1 many TGCAGTGCTAGATGGGGACTAGCGGGTTCCTACGAGCAGTACTTC CSARWGLAGSYEQYF
TRBJ1-2 . TRBV6-1 . TGTGCCAGCAGTGAACAGGGTCCATACTATGGCTACACCTTC CASSEQGPYYGYTF
TRBJ2-7 . TRBV5-1 few TGCGCCAGCAGCTTGGAAGATGGGACAAGGGACGAGCAGTACTTC CASSLEDGTRDEQYF
TRBJ1-1 TRBD1 TRBV3-1 few TGTGCCAGCAGCCAGGGGACAGGGGATGTAGGTACTGAAGCTTTCTTT CASSQGTGDVGTEAFF
TRBJ2-7 TRBD2 TRBV2 many TGTGCCAGCAGTGCCGGGACTAGCGGGATCTACGAGCAGTACTTC CASSAGTSGIYEQYF
TRBJ2-5 TRBD1 TRBV20-1 many TGCAGTGCTAGACCGGACAGGGTCAGGGAGACCCAGTACTTC CSARPDRVRETQYF
TRBJ2-5 TRBD2 TRBV30 . TGTGCCTGGGGACGGCTAGCGGGTGAGACCCAGTACTTC CAWGRLAGETQYF
TRBJ1-1 . TRBV5-1 . TGCGCCAGCAGCTTGGCAGTCTCCGAATCAACAGGGTTTAACACTGAAGCTTTCTTT CASSLAVSESTGFNTEAFF
TRBJ2-2 TRBD2 TRBV12-3/TRBV12-4 many TGTGCCAGCACCGACAGTTCCGGACTAGCCCCCACCGGGGAGCTGTTTTTT CASTDSSGLAPTGELFF
TRBJ2-5 . TRBV12-3/TRBV12-4 many TGTGCCAGCAGTCGGTCTAGCTTAGCGAGCGAGACCCAGTACTTC CASSRSSLASETQYF
TRBJ1-2 . TRBV28 many TGTGCCAGCAGCCCGACCAGGGACATCTATGGCTACACCTTC CASSPTRDIYGYTF
TRBJ2-7 . TRBV6-5 . TGTGCCAGCAGTTCCGGCGCCAGGGGAAACGCCTACGAGCAGTACTTC CASSSGARGNAYEQYF
TRBJ1-1 TRBD1 TRBV20-1 many TGCAGTGCTAGTGGGACAGGGGGTTTCACTGAAGCTTTCTTT CSASGTGGFTEAFF
TRBJ1-1 . TRBV28 many TGTGCCAGCAGGACACAGCCAATGAACACTGAAGCTTTCTTT CASRTQPMNTEAFF
TRBJ1-1 . TRBV6-5 many TGTGCCAGTTGGCGTGCGGACACTGAAGCTTTCTTT CASWRADTEAFF
TRBJ2-7 . TRBV7-2 . TGTGCCAGCAGCTTAGCCCCCCCGCAGGGTTTACACGAGCAGTACTTC CASSLAPPQGLHEQYF
TRBJ2-7 TRBD1 TRBV20-1 many TGCAGTGCTGAGGGACAGAACGACTACGAGCAGTACTTC CSAEGQNDYEQYF
TRBJ1-5 . TRBV7-2 . TGTGCCAGCAGCTTAGTATGGCAGGATAATCAGCCCCAGCATTTT CASSLVWQDNQPQHF
TRBJ1-2 TRBD1 TRBV19 many TGTGCCAGTAGACGGACAGGGGGCTTCCCTGGTGGCTACACCTTC CASRRTGGFPGGYTF
TRBJ1-5 . TRBV20-1 many TGCAGTGCCCCCAGAGGGCAGGGGCGTAATCAGCCCCAGCATTTT CSAPRGQGRNQPQHF
TRBJ1-2 . TRBV9 many TGTGCCAGCAGCGTAGACCGGAACTATGGCTACACCTTC CASSVDRNYGYTF
TRBJ2-7 . TRBV6-5 many TGTGCCAGCAGTTACGGGGCAGGGAGATCCTACGAGCAGTACTTC CASSYGAGRSYEQYF
TRBJ2-2 . TRBV12-3/TRBV12-4 many TGTGCCAGCCAGGGGAGGGCCACCGGGGAGCTGTTTTTT CASQGRATGELFF
TRBJ2-7 . TRBV6-1 . TGTGCCAGCAGGGAACATGAGGTCTACGAGCAGTACTTC CASREHEVYEQYF
TRBJ1-1 TRBD1 TRBV15 . TGTGCCACCAGCACCGGGGACAGGAACACTGAAGCTTTCTTT CATSTGDRNTEAFF
TRBJ2-7 TRBD2 TRBV19 . TGTGCCAGTAGTACCAAACTAGCGGGAGAGCAGTACTTC CASSTKLAGEQYF
TRBJ2-7 . TRBV27 many TGTGCCAGCAGTTTTGGGGAGACCTACGAGCAGTACTTC CASSFGETYEQYF
TRBJ2-2 . TRBV18 . TGTGCCAGCTCACCGTCCGGGGAGCTGTTTTTT CASSPSGELFF
TRBJ1-1 . TRBV20-1 many TGCAGTGTCGAGAGAGGCAGCATGAACACTGAAGCTTTCTTT CSVERGSMNTEAFF
TRBJ1-2 . TRBV5-1 many TGCGCCAGCAGCTTGGTTGGGGACGGCTACACCTTC CASSLVGDGYTF
TRBJ1-5 . TRBV19 many TGTGCCAGTAGTTCCCCTCGCGAGGGGAATTATCAGCCCCAGCATTTT CASSSPREGNYQPQHF
TRBJ1-2 . TRBV7-9 many TGTGCCAGCAGCCCCCAGTGGGTGGATGGCTACACCTTC CASSPQWVDGYTF
TRBJ2-7 . TRBV7-3 many TGTGCCAGCAGCTTAACGAAAGGGTACGAGCAGTACTTC CASSLTKGYEQYF
TRBJ2-7 . TRBV28 many TGTGCCAGCAGGTTACAGGGTGGAAGCTCCTACGAGCAGTACTTC CASRLQGGSSYEQYF
TRBJ1-1 . TRBV11-2 . TGTGCCAGCAGCAGTAGGGGAGGGTTGGGGAACACTGAAGCTTTCTTT CASSSRGGLGNTEAFF
TRBJ2-7 TRBD1 TRBV2 many TGTGCCAGCACCAAGGACAGGGGGGACCTCTGGGAGCAGTACTTC CASTKDRGDLWEQYF
TRBJ2-5 TRBD1 TRBV7-8 many TGTGCCAGCAGCTATCGCGGGGGACAGGGAAGAGAGACCCAGTACTTC CASSYRGGQGRETQYF
TRBJ1-2 . TRBV10-3 many TGTGCCACCCGTACAGACTTTAACTATGGCTACACCTTC CATRTDFNYGYTF
TRBJ2-5 TRBD1 TRBV7-9 . TGTGCCAGCAGCGTCTCCGGGACAGCCCTCCGGGAGACCCAGTACTTC CASSVSGTALRETQYF
TRBJ2-2 . TRBV6-5 . TGTGCCAGCAGTTTGAAGGGGTCGAACACCGGGGAGCTGTTTTTT CASSLKGSNTGELFF
TRBJ2-5 TRBD1 TRBV24-1 many TGTGCCACCAGTGACTATGGGACAGGGAGGAACCAGGAGACCCAGTACTTC CATSDYGTGRNQETQYF
TRBJ2-7 . TRBV6-4 many TGTGCCAGCACTCTCGTGAGAGCCTACGAGCAGTACTTC CASTLVRAYEQYF
TRBJ1-2 . TRBV6-1 . TGTGCCAGCAGTGAAGGGCCACAGCTCTATGGCTACACCTTC CASSEGPQLYGYTF
TRBJ2-5 TRBD2 TRBV2 . TGTGCCAGCAAAGCGGGAGGACAAGAGACCCAGTACTTC CASKAGGQETQYF
TRBJ1-1 . TRBV28 many TGTGCCAGCAGCATGAGGAAAACACTGAACACTGAAGCTTTCTTT CASSMRKTLNTEAFF
TRBJ1-6 . TRBV12-3/TRBV12-4 many TGTGCCAGCAGGACTTCATATAAACCCCTCCACTTT CASRTSYKPLHF
TRBJ2-2 . TRBV29-1 many TGCAGCGTTTCGGATCTCGGGGAGCTGTTTTTT CSVSDLGELFF
TRBJ1-2 TRBD1 TRBV28 many TGTGCCAGCAGTTCCCTGTCCGGACAGGGGGCCCGTGGCTACACCTTC CASSSLSGQGARGYTF
TRBJ1-2 . TRBV20-1 . TGCAGTGCTAGAGGGGGCAGCAGCAGCTATGGCTACACCTTC CSARGGSSSYGYTF